The source of this T cell receptor (beta chain) is a study of blood T cell repertoires in COVID-19. Clones were read by immunoSEQ multiplex PCR, and TCRdb kept only the in-frame ones, dropping some. Of some 80,000 clones listed, about four fifths are singletons. This clone showed up just once. This CDR3 contains 17 residues. The V and J ends lost 4 bases and 0 bases, in that order; junction bases with no gene match: 6. Germline V lookup: CDR1 MGHRA, CDR2 YSYEKL. The rearrangement links TRBV4-1 to TRBJ2-1; 10 bases fit TRBD2. The receptor's source is a woman older than 75 with active or convalescent COVID-19. Sequencing was done on a sample of peripheral blood. CDR3 amino acids: CASSRTSGGASYNEQFF. The CDR3 DNA follows: TGCGCCAGCAGCCGAACCAGCGGGGGGGCCTCCTACAATGAGCAGTTCTTC.